This T cell receptor (beta chain) was sequenced for a study of cytomegalovirus exposure and HLA in healthy donors. General study points: In an earlier analysis, about 87% or about 30%: the productive usage of most TCR beta V segments. Some TCR beta chains (roughly 160 of them) were listed as cytomegalovirus-associated. There was a cluster of highly shared sequence variants that was likely a sequencing artifact.

PCR involved 60 Vbeta and 13 Jbeta primers. Produced via immunoSEQ multiplex PCR; TCRdb's table is partial and in-frame only. The sample lists some 86,000 clones; less than 80% were seen once. The ends lost 3 bases at V and 4 bases at J; junction bases unmatched: 6. Germline CDR1 reads SEHNR; CDR2 reads FQNEAQ (reference sequence). This CDR3 has 16 amino acids. A few counts support this clone. No antigen is known for it. V usage is TRBV7-9 and J usage is TRBJ2-2; 9 nucleotides match TRBD1. This TCR was recovered from a man aged 25-45 years in good health and CMV-seronegative. The sequenced sample was PBMCs. CDR3 loop: CASSFRTGEGTGELFF. The CDR3 region has the DNA TGTGCCAGCAGCTTTCGGACAGGGGAAGGCACCGGGGAGCTGTTTTTT.